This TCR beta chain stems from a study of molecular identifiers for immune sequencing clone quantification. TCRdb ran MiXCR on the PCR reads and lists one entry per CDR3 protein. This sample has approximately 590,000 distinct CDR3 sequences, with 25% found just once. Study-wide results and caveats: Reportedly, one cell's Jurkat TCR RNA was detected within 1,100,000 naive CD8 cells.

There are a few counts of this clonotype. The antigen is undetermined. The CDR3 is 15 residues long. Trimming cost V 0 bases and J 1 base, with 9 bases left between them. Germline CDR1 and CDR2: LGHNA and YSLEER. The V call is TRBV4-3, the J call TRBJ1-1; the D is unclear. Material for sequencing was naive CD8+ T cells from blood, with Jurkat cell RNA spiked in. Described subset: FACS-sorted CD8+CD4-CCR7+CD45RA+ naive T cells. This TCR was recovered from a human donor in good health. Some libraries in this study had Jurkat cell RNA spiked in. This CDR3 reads CASSQDMGKNTEAFF. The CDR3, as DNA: TGCGCCAGCAGCCAAGATATGGGTAAGAACACTGAAGCTTTCTTT.